The clone carrying this T cell receptor beta chain was counted ten times or more. Its antigen is undetermined. The source of the sample is a study of T cells in Graves' hyperthyroidism and ophthalmopathy. The CDR3 regions of TCR beta were amplified from RNA transcripts. The HTBI primer set was used in a first-round RT-PCR of the TCR CDR3. Using its own MiXCR run on the multiplex PCR reads, TCRdb lists one record per CDR3 protein. The table lists some 570,000 distinct CDR3 sequences, roughly 17% of them singletons. Study-wide results and caveats: Peripheral blood also featured most of the thyroid clonotypes expanded above 0.001. Progression to ophthalmopathy was predicted a median of approximately 6.4 months early. Stable hyperthyroidism and ophthalmopathy were separated using 13 V-J signatures.

The specimen sequenced was blood. The receptor's source is a woman aged 18-29 years with Graves' ophthalmopathy.

This CDR3 is CSARALPPRLAGGDEQYF. The CDR3 region has the DNA TGCAGTGCTAGAGCATTACCCCCTCGACTAGCTGGAGGGGACGAGCAGTACTTC. This chain uses TRBV20-1 with TRBJ2-7; the match to TRBD2 covers 7 bases. Germline trimming cut 1 base from V and 5 bases from J; bases unmatched to any gene: 20. CDR3 length equals 18 residues. Germline CDR1 DFQATT, CDR2 SNEGSKA (reference sequence).